One and the same sample provided the 19 T cell receptor beta chains below, sequenced in a study of T cells in Graves' hyperthyroidism and ophthalmopathy. Amplification targeted TCR beta CDR3 regions from RNA transcripts. In the first-round RT-PCR of the TCR CDR3, the HTBI primer set was used. TCRdb reprocessed the multiplex PCR reads via MiXCR and lists one record per CDR3 protein. The top ten hold about 21% of the sample, which has 360,000 or so distinct CDR3 sequences, 13% to 15% seen once. Sequencing was performed on blood. Receptors originate from a woman aged 55-75 years with Graves' ophthalmopathy.

This clonotype has a handful of counts. The rearrangement links TRBV19 to TRBJ2-3, with 9 bases identical to TRBD2. The CDR3 length is 14 residues. J lost 2 bases, V lost 7 bases, and 4 bases had no gene match. Per germline, CDR1 LNHDA and CDR2 SQIVND (reference sequence). The CDR3: CASKRLADTDTQYF. The CDR3 DNA follows: TGTGCCAGTAAAAGACTAGCGGACACAGATACGCAGTATTTT.

In its sample, this clonotype was seen many times. This rearrangement joins TRBV29-1 to TRBJ2-7; 10 bases are shared with TRBD2. Trimming removed 0 bases from V and 7 bases from J; junction bases left unmatched: 6. The CDR3 sequence is 14 residues long. Germline assignment: CDR1 SQVTM and CDR2 ANQGSEA. The CDR3 here is CSVEEAGGPEEQYF. In DNA, the CDR3 is TGCAGCGTTGAAGAAGCGGGAGGGCCGGAGGAGCAGTACTTC.

A few counts support this clonotype. J is TRBJ2-1 and V is TRBV4-1; D is perhaps TRBD1 (5 bases). CDR1 and CDR2 from the germline V gene are MGHRA and YSYEKL. V was cut by 0 bases and J by 0 bases, with 12 bases left in between. CDR3 length: 17 amino acids. CDR3 sequence: CASSQEGGATSYNEQFF. The CDR3 DNA is TGCGCCAGCAGCCAAGAAGGTGGGGCTACCTCCTACAATGAGCAGTTCTTC.

The chain recombines TRBV7-2 with TRBJ2-7, with 16 nucleotides matching TRBD2. Germline V gene sequence: CDR1 SGHTA, CDR2 FQGNSA. V lost 4 bases to trimming and J lost 3 bases; unmatched junction nucleotides: 6. The CDR3 totals 17 residues. The CDR3 DNA reads as TGTGCCAGCAGCTGGGGACTAGCGGGAGGGATTAACTACGAGCAGTACTTC. It translates to CASSWGLAGGINYEQYF.

This chain connects TRBV5-1 to TRBJ1-5; 7 bases are shared with TRBD1. V was clipped by 2 bases and J by 5 bases; unmatched bases: 4. Germline V gene sequence: CDR1 SGHRS, CDR2 YFSETQ. This CDR3 comprises 14 residues. CDR3 in amino acids: CASSLQGSDQPQHF. CDR3 DNA sequence: TGCGCCAGCAGCTTACAGGGGAGCGATCAGCCCCAGCATTTT. Full variable domain (missing parts from reference TRBV5-1 and TRBJ1-5): KAGVTQTPRYLIKTRGQQVTLSCSPISGHRSVSWYQQTPGQGLQFLFEYFSETQRNKGNFPGRFSGRQFSNSRSEMNVSTLELGDSALYLCASSLQGSDQPQHFGDGTRLSIL.

The V call is TRBV6-4, the J call TRBJ2-2, with D tentatively TRBD1 or TRBD2 (6 bases each). The V end was cut by 5 bases, the J end by 4 bases, with 17 bases between. The CDR3 has 16 residues. Germline V CDR1 and CDR2: MRHNA, SNTAGT. CDR3 bases: TGTGCCAGCAGTCCCGGGGGCTTGCTTGGCACCGGGGAGCTGTTTTTT. Residues: CASSPGGLLGTGELFF.

This clonotype showed up many times. The chain is built from TRBV6-1 and TRBJ1-1; D remains unclear. V lost 2 bases to trimming and J lost 0 bases, with 1 base between them. The germline V gene has CDR1 MNHNS and CDR2 SASEGT. The CDR3 covers 12 residues. The CDR3 coding sequence is TGTGCCAGCAGTGAATTGAACACTGAAGCTTTCTTT. Amino acid sequence: CASSELNTEAFF.

Only a few counts were recorded for this clonotype. The CDR3 region has the DNA TGTGCCAGTAGTACGGGTCTGCGGGAGGCAGATACGCAGTATTTT. Protein product: CASSTGLREADTQYF. The V and J genes are TRBV19 and TRBJ2-3; 8 bases align to TRBD2. Germline CDR1 is LNHDA and CDR2 is SQIVND (reference sequence). The CDR3 sequence is 15 residues long. Germline trimming cut 4 bases from V and 4 bases from J; bases unmatched to any gene: 7.

This clonotype was seen many times. This chain uses TRBV5-1 with TRBJ2-3; 7 bases are a match to TRBD1. Germline V CDR1 and CDR2: SGHRS, YFSETQ. There are 15 residues in the CDR3. V lost 0 bases, J lost 2 bases, and 3 bases stayed unmatched. The chain's CDR3 is CASSLGDRNTDTQYF. The CDR3 DNA reads as TGCGCCAGCAGCTTGGGGGACAGAAACACAGATACGCAGTATTTT.

The rearrangement links TRBV24-1 to TRBJ2-3, with D possibly called TRBD1 or TRBD2 (5 bases each). The CDR3 is 15 residues long. Germline V gene sequence: CDR1 KGHDR, CDR2 SFDVKD. Trimming left V 5 bases short and J 5 bases short, with 16 bases between. CDR3 region: CATSGGRGVGDTQYF. The CDR3 DNA reads TGTGCCACCAGTGGGGGTAGAGGGGTTGGAGATACGCAGTATTTT.

This clonotype was observed at least ten times. The chain has TRBV7-2 and TRBJ2-5, with 11 bases matching TRBD2. The CDR3 consists of 17 residues. The germline CDR1 and CDR2 sequences are SGHTA and FQGNSA. With 1 base clipped from V and 1 base from J, the junction kept 5 bases outside the gene matches. DNA of the CDR3: TGTGCCAGCAGCTTAGGGGGACTAGCGGCTACCCAAGAGACCCAGTACTTC. It codes for CASSLGGLAATQETQYF.

There are a few counts of this clonotype. This chain uses TRBV12-3 or TRBV12-4 with TRBJ2-1, with TRBD2 matching over 7 bases. V shed 4 bases, J shed 10 bases, and the junction held 7 bases outside the gene matches. The CDR3 is 13 residues long. CDR3 nucleotide sequence: TGTGCCAGCAGTTGGGGCCAGCGGGGCGAGCAGTTCTTC. It translates to CASSWGQRGEQFF.

This clonotype was seen at least ten times. The chain joins TRBV5-1 to TRBJ2-5; no clear D gene. CDR3 length equals 16 residues. Deletions cut 0 bases from V and 5 bases from J, with 17 bases between. The V gene's germline CDR1 is SGHRS and CDR2 YFSETQ. The CDR3 nucleotides read TGCGCCAGCAGCTTGGCCAGTGACACCGGTGGGGAGACCCAGTACTTC. Protein sequence: CASSLASDTGGETQYF.

The V gene is TRBV4-1, the J gene TRBJ2-3; possibly TRBD1 or TRBD2 for D (5 bases each). The CDR3 has 16 amino acids. V lost 0 bases to trimming and J lost 1 base, with 11 bases between them. Germline CDR1 and CDR2: MGHRA and YSYEKL. Here the CDR3 reads CASSQDPGPGTDTQYF. The CDR3, as DNA: TGCGCCAGCAGCCAAGACCCGGGACCAGGCACAGATACGCAGTATTTT.

This clonotype has a handful of counts. The V and J genes are TRBV7-2 and TRBJ2-7; a possible D gene is TRBD1 (5 bases). Germline CDR1 and CDR2: SGHTA and FQGNSA. The CDR3 sequence is 15 residues long. V was trimmed by 2 bases and J by 6 bases, leaving 17 bases between them. CDR3 in DNA: TGTGCCAGCAGCTTATTCTCCCCAACTGGGGCCGAGCAGTACTTC. Protein: CASSLFSPTGAEQYF.

This clonotype occurred many times. The rearrangement links TRBV5-1 to TRBJ1-1; the D gene is possibly TRBD1 (6 bases). CDR1 SGHRS and CDR2 YFSETQ come from the germline V gene. This CDR3 has 21 amino acids. V gave up 0 bases and J gave up 1 base, with 28 bases separating them. CDR3 coding DNA: TGCGCCAGCAGCTTGGGTCTCAGTGTCTGGGGGCGCGGCGGGGGGAACACTGAAGCTTTCTTT. Its translation: CASSLGLSVWGRGGGNTEAFF. Full variable domain (outside the CDR3, taken from reference TRBV5-1 and TRBJ1-1): KAGVTQTPRYLIKTRGQQVTLSCSPISGHRSVSWYQQTPGQGLQFLFEYFSETQRNKGNFPGRFSGRQFSNSRSEMNVSTLELGDSALYLCASSLGLSVWGRGGGNTEAFFGQGTRLTVV.

This clonotype has a handful of counts. CDR3 DNA: TGTGCCAGCACCAGCGGGTACAATGAGCAGTTCTTC. This codes for CASTSGYNEQFF. The gene calls are TRBV14 and TRBJ2-1; D is possibly TRBD2 (6 bases). Trimming stripped 7 bases from V and 4 bases from J, with 8 bases between. The CDR3 loop spans 12 amino acids. CDR1 is SGHDN and CDR2 is FVKESK in the germline V gene.

This clonotype occurred many times. V is TRBV20-1 and J is TRBJ2-7; 8 bases agree with TRBD2. Germline trimming cut 1 base from V and 4 bases from J; bases unmatched to any gene: 9. This CDR3 has 15 residues. Germline V gene lookup returns CDR1 DFQATT and CDR2 SNEGSKA (reference sequence). The CDR3: CSARVGLAGNYEQYF. The DNA of the CDR3 is TGCAGTGCTAGAGTTGGGCTAGCGGGTAATTACGAGCAGTACTTC.

The rearrangement joins TRBV7-9 to TRBJ2-6; no definite D call. Trimming took 5 bases from V and 0 from J, leaving 11 bases between them. Looked up from germline, CDR1 is SEHNR and CDR2 is FQNEAQ (reference sequence). The CDR3 is 16 residues long. Written as DNA, the CDR3 is TGTGCCAGCAGCCGCGGACGGCCCTCTGGGGCCAACGTCCTGACTTTC. The encoded protein is CASSRGRPSGANVLTF.